The 32 T cell receptor beta chains in this list originate from one sample, sequenced in a study of blood T cell repertoires in COVID-19 (TCRdb year 2020). Libraries were made using the immunoSEQ multiplex PCR assay. TCRdb carries this immuneACCESS record with in-frame sequences only. Its versions omit some clonotypes, under half of them owing to an unresolved V gene in the studies checked, with the rest unexplained. Across this sample there are under 60,000 clones, with 80% to 90% seen only once. Together, the top ten hold 1.5% to 2% of the sample. Sequencing was done on a sample of peripheral blood. Source of these receptors: a man aged 55 to 70 with acute or convalescent COVID-19.

The chain combines TRBV19 with TRBJ1-5; D is possibly TRBD1 (6 bases). V shed 8 bases and J shed 0 bases, with 11 bases lying between them. Per germline, CDR1 LNHDA and CDR2 SQIVND (reference sequence). The CDR3 consists of 14 residues. The CDR3 DNA sequence: TGTGCCAGTTCCTACAGGGATAGCAATCAGCCCCAGCATTTT. Translated: CASSYRDSNQPQHF. Full variable domain (rest looked up from reference TRBV19 and TRBJ1-5): DGGITQSPKYLFRKEGQNVTLSCEQNLNHDAMYWYRQDPGQGLRLIYYSQIVNDFQKGDIAEGYSVSREKKESFPLTVTSAQKNPTAFYLCASSYRDSNQPQHFGDGTRLSIL.

This clone was seen just once. The J gene is TRBJ2-3, the V gene TRBV7-9, with TRBD2 matching over 7 bases. V shed 4 bases and J 5 bases; nucleotides not matched to a gene: 6. The CDR3 covers 14 residues. The germline V gene encodes CDR1 SEHNR and CDR2 FQNEAQ (reference sequence). The CDR3 protein is CASSSSGRRDTQYF. The CDR3, as DNA: TGTGCCAGCAGCTCTAGCGGCCGCCGAGATACGCAGTATTTT.

The chain uses TRBV30 and TRBJ1-3; the D is unclear. The germline V gene has CDR1 GTSNPN and CDR2 SVGIG (reference sequence). The CDR3 has 17 amino acids. Deletions cut 0 bases from V and 0 bases from J, with 15 bases between. This chain's CDR3 is CAWSVPRQRISGNTIYF. The CDR3 bases are TGTGCCTGGAGTGTACCGAGGCAGAGAATCTCTGGAAACACCATATATTTT. Variable domain in full (rest from reference TRBV30 and TRBJ1-3): SQTIHQWPATLVQPVGSPLSLECTVEGTSNPNLYWYRQAAGRGLQLLFYSVGIGQISSEVPQNLSASRPQDRQFILSSKKLLLSDSGFYLCAWSVPRQRISGNTIYFGEGSWLTVV.

The chain has TRBV18 and TRBJ1-4; no firm D call. In germline, CDR1 is KGHSH, CDR2 LQKENI. Trimming removed 3 bases from V and 8 bases from J, with 13 bases in between. The length of the CDR3 is 14 residues. In DNA form, the CDR3 reads TGTGCCAGCTCACCTGCTGACGGCGGCGAAAAACTGTTTTTT. Protein: CASSPADGGEKLFF.

The rearrangement uses TRBV9 and TRBJ2-1, with TRBD1 matching 9 bases. Germline CDR1 and CDR2: SGDLS and YYNGEE. The length of the CDR3 is 16 residues. J was trimmed by 4 bases and V by 7 bases; bases with no gene match: 12. The DNA for the CDR3 is TGTGCCAGCGGGAGGGGGGACAGGGCTACTTACAATGAGCAGTTCTTC. Translation gives CASGRGDRATYNEQFF.

The chain uses TRBV6-6 and TRBJ2-3; D might be TRBD1 (5 bases). Trimming stripped 6 bases from V and 6 bases from J, with 19 bases between. This CDR3 is 15 amino acids long. Germline V gene sequence: CDR1 MNHNY, CDR2 SVGAGI (reference sequence). The CDR3 nucleotides read TGTGCCAGCAGCCCCCAAGGAAGGGCAGGGGATACGCAGTATTTT. This codes for CASSPQGRAGDTQYF.

The chain joins TRBV29-1 to TRBJ1-2; perhaps TRBD1 as D (5 bases). Germline V lookup: CDR1 SQVTM, CDR2 ANQGSEA. Trimming stripped 6 bases from V and 2 bases from J, with 13 bases between. The CDR3 length is 13 residues. The CDR3 loop reads CSVTERQNYGYTF. CDR3 bases: TGCAGCGTCACCGAGCGACAGAACTATGGCTACACCTTC.

The J gene is TRBJ1-5, the V gene TRBV11-2; 7 nucleotides align to TRBD1. Germline V lookup: CDR1 SGHAT, CDR2 FQNNGV. The CDR3 sequence is 14 residues long. The J segment lost 5 bases and the V segment lost 4 bases, leaving 5 bases of the junction unmatched. The CDR3 loop is CASSSQGTDQPQHF. The CDR3 DNA is TGTGCCAGCAGCTCACAGGGGACGGATCAGCCCCAGCATTTT. The variable domain in full, completed from reference TRBV11-2 and TRBJ1-5, reads EAGVAQSPRYKIIEKRQSVAFWCNPISGHATLYWYQQILGQGPKLLIQFQNNGVVDDSQLPKDRFSAERLKGVDSTLKIQPAKLEDSAVYLCASSSQGTDQPQHFGDGTRLSIL.

The chain's CDR3 is CASNNPDRGYTDTQYF. The CDR3 nucleotides read TGTGCCAGCAACAACCCGGACAGGGGTTACACAGATACGCAGTATTTT. This rearrangement joins TRBV27 to TRBJ2-3; the match to TRBD1 covers 9 bases. Germline V gives CDR1 MNHEY, CDR2 SMNVEV (reference sequence). V shed 7 bases and J 2 bases; nucleotides not matched to a gene: 10. The CDR3 contains 16 residues.

V and J are TRBV4-1 and TRBJ1-2, with TRBD1 matching 8 bases. With V trimmed by 2 bases and J by 4 bases, 3 bases remained unmatched. Germline CDR1 is MGHRA and CDR2 is YSYEKL. The CDR3 runs to 14 residues. CDR3 in DNA: TGCGCCAGCAGCCAACACGGACAGGGCTATGGCTACACCTTC. Protein product: CASSQHGQGYGYTF.

The rearrangement uses TRBV5-1 and TRBJ2-3, with a possible D match to TRBD2 (5 bases). Germline-derived CDR1 and CDR2 are SGHRS and YFSETQ. Trimming removed 5 bases from V and 5 bases from J, with 15 bases in between. This CDR3 has 14 amino acids. The chain's CDR3 is CASSVGSRGDTQYF. DNA for the CDR3: TGCGCCAGCAGTGTAGGCTCTCGGGGAGATACGCAGTATTTT. Filled out from reference TRBV5-1 and TRBJ2-3, the complete variable domain reads KAGVTQTPRYLIKTRGQQVTLSCSPISGHRSVSWYQQTPGQGLQFLFEYFSETQRNKGNFPGRFSGRQFSNSRSEMNVSTLELGDSALYLCASSVGSRGDTQYFGPGTRLTVL.

The chain recombines TRBV19 with TRBJ1-5; D unresolved. V was trimmed by 5 bases and J by 1 base, leaving 18 bases between them. The CDR3 totals 17 residues. CDR1 and CDR2 from the germline V gene are LNHDA and SQIVND (reference sequence). CDR3 sequence reads: CASSLYSGPGSNQPQHF. The CDR3 DNA reads as TGTGCCAGTAGTCTCTACAGCGGGCCGGGAAGCAATCAGCCCCAGCATTTT.

V usage is TRBV4-2 and J usage is TRBJ2-7; D uncertain. V lost 1 base to trimming and J lost 4 bases, with 5 bases between them. Germline lookup yields CDR1 LGHNA and CDR2 YNFKEQ. The length of the CDR3 is 12 residues. Here the CDR3 reads CASSQVGYEQYF. DNA of the CDR3: TGTGCCAGCAGCCAAGTCGGTTACGAGCAGTACTTC.

This chain uses TRBV7-8 with TRBJ1-5, with D perhaps matching TRBD1 (5 bases). The CDR3 has 18 residues. Germline loops: CDR1 SGHVS, CDR2 FQNEAQ. V lost 0 bases to trimming and J lost 5 bases, with 20 bases between them. CDR3 coding DNA: TGTGCCAGCAGCTTAGCTGACAGCCATTACGGACCCTATCAGCCCCAGCATTTT. It yields the protein CASSLADSHYGPYQPQHF.

The V and J genes are TRBV2 and TRBJ1-3, with 7 bases aligning to TRBD1. Germline CDR1 is SNHLY and CDR2 is FYNNEI. The CDR3 has 15 residues. V lost 6 bases to trimming and J lost 0 bases; unmatched junction nucleotides: 5. CDR3 sequence: CASSAQGTSGNTIYF. CDR3 DNA: TGTGCCAGCAGCGCACAGGGGACCTCTGGAAACACCATATATTTT.

The chain has TRBV19 and TRBJ2-1; 7 bases match TRBD2. V lost 7 bases and J lost 0; bases outside the gene matches: 3. Germline loops: CDR1 LNHDA, CDR2 SQIVND (reference sequence). The length of the CDR3 is 14 residues. CDR3 in amino acids: CASKWGGSYNEQFF. The DNA for the CDR3 is TGTGCCAGTAAGTGGGGGGGCTCCTACAATGAGCAGTTCTTC.

This chain connects TRBV19 to TRBJ1-1, with 8 positions matching TRBD1. This CDR3 has 15 residues. Germline V lookup: CDR1 LNHDA, CDR2 SQIVND (reference sequence). V trimming: 6 bases; J trimming: 5 bases; junction bases outside the gene matches: 11. In nucleotides, the CDR3 is TGTGCCAGTAGGGGAAAACGGACAGGGAATACTGAAGCTTTCTTT. Translated: CASRGKRTGNTEAFF. The entire variable domain, with the rest obtained from reference TRBV19 and TRBJ1-1, is as follows: DGGITQSPKYLFRKEGQNVTLSCEQNLNHDAMYWYRQDPGQGLRLIYYSQIVNDFQKGDIAEGYSVSREKKESFPLTVTSAQKNPTAFYLCASRGKRTGNTEAFFGQGTRLTVV.

J is TRBJ1-5 and V is TRBV27; D unresolved. Trimming left V 6 bases short and J 2 bases short, with 14 bases between. CDR3 length: 15 amino acids. Per germline, CDR1 MNHEY and CDR2 SMNVEV (reference sequence). The CDR3 protein is CASRLTRNGNQPQHF. CDR3 DNA: TGTGCCAGCAGGCTTACGAGGAATGGCAATCAGCCCCAGCATTTT.

With respect to this clone: The sample holds other DNA sequences that translate to the same CDR3. V is TRBV19 and J is TRBJ1-4; 8 nucleotides align to TRBD1. Trimming at V came to 6 bases and at J to 7 bases, leaving 4 bases not matched to a gene. The germline V gene encodes CDR1 LNHDA and CDR2 SQIVND (reference sequence). The CDR3 contains 13 residues. The CDR3 nucleotides read TGTGCCAGTAGCGACAGGGGCGGTGAAAAACTGTTTTTT. Its translation: CASSDRGGEKLFF.

J is TRBJ1-1 and V is TRBV5-1; TRBD1 agrees at 7 bases. This CDR3 is built from 14 residues. Germline values: CDR1 SGHRS, CDR2 YFSETQ. Trimming cost V 2 bases and J 3 bases; bases outside gene matches: 4. In DNA, the CDR3 is TGCGCCAGCAGCTTTAGGACAGGTGACACTGAAGCTTTCTTT. It codes for CASSFRTGDTEAFF.

The rearrangement links TRBV4-1 to TRBJ2-7; TRBD1 agrees at 7 bases. Trimming took 4 bases from V and 0 from J; bases not matched to a gene: 9. Germline assignment: CDR1 MGHRA and CDR2 YSYEKL. The CDR3 is 16 residues long. The CDR3 DNA is TGCGCCAGCAGCCTCACACAGGGGTGGGGCTCCTACGAGCAGTACTTC. Its protein product is CASSLTQGWGSYEQYF.

The V gene is TRBV27, the J gene TRBJ1-2, with D unresolved. This CDR3 spans 13 amino acids. The V and J ends lost 2 bases and 4 bases respectively, with 8 bases between them. CDR1 is MNHEY and CDR2 is SMNVEV in the germline V gene (reference sequence). CDR3 amino acids: CASSLQEGYGYTF. CDR3 DNA: TGTGCCAGCAGTTTACAGGAAGGCTATGGCTACACCTTC.

V usage is TRBV6-6 and J usage is TRBJ2-4, with 7 bases matching TRBD2. The junction had 8 bases not matched to a gene; V was cut back by 5 bases and J by 7 bases. The CDR3 runs 14 residues. In germline, CDR1 is MNHNY, CDR2 SVGAGI (reference sequence). The CDR3 nucleotides read TGTGCCAGCAGTGCGGGGGTCCCGCAGAACATTCAGTACTTC. Its translation: CASSAGVPQNIQYF.

This clone was found a few times. V is TRBV5-1 and J is TRBJ2-2; TRBD1 is a possible D gene (5 bases). CDR1 SGHRS and CDR2 YFSETQ come from the germline V gene. This CDR3 is built from 14 residues. Trimming cost V 0 bases and J 6 bases, with 9 bases left between them. CDR3 region: CASSLGQQPGELFF. The CDR3, as DNA: TGCGCCAGCAGCTTGGGACAGCAACCCGGGGAGCTGTTTTTT.

V is TRBV3-1 (or the pseudogene TRBV3-2) and J is TRBJ1-5; a possible D gene is TRBD1 (6 bases). V was pared by 2 bases and J by 8 bases, with 13 bases between. The germline gives CDR1 LGHDT, CDR2 YNNKEL (reference sequence). The CDR3 has 14 residues. CDR3: CASSQSPQGKPQHF. The CDR3 nucleotides are TGTGCCAGCAGCCAAAGTCCACAGGGTAAGCCCCAGCATTTT.

This rearrangement joins TRBV10-3 to TRBJ2-7, with a tentative D call TRBD1 (5 bases). V was pared by 10 bases and J by 0 bases, with 10 bases between. The germline gives CDR1 ENHRY, CDR2 SYGVKD. The CDR3 is made up of 12 amino acids. The CDR3 nucleotides are TGTGCCACTGGGGCAGGCTCCTACGAGCAGTACTTC. This sequence encodes CATGAGSYEQYF.

The chain uses TRBV5-1 and TRBJ1-1; D uncertain. This CDR3 is 12 amino acids long. V lost 1 base, J lost 5 bases, and 6 bases lay in between. CDR1 is SGHRS, CDR2 YFSETQ, per germline. The CDR3 DNA sequence: TGCGCCAGCAGCTTGCCGGGAACTGAAGCTTTCTTT. Translation gives CASSLPGTEAFF.

The rearrangement joins TRBV6-5 to TRBJ1-1, with D maybe TRBD1 (6 bases). The CDR3 is 14 amino acids. CDR1 MNHEY and CDR2 SVGAGI come from the germline V gene. V was cut by 6 bases and J by 7 bases, with 18 bases left in between. CDR3 DNA sequence: TGTGCCAGCAGGCCCACAGGGACAAGCGGTGAAGCTTTCTTT. Protein: CASRPTGTSGEAFF.

This sequence joins TRBV3-1 (or the pseudogene TRBV3-2) and TRBJ2-7; 11 nucleotides align to TRBD1. Germline loops: CDR1 LGHDT, CDR2 YNNKEL (reference sequence). The CDR3 totals 14 residues. After removal of 5 bases from V and 9 bases from J, the junction contained 9 bases not matched to a gene. Here the CDR3 DNA reads TGTGCCAGCAGCGTTCCGGGACAGGGGGTCGGGCAGTACTTC. This encodes CASSVPGQGVGQYF.

This clone was counted between two and nine times. This chain connects TRBV19 to TRBJ1-1, with 8 bases matching TRBD1. The CDR3 has 15 amino acids. Germline-derived CDR1 and CDR2 are LNHDA and SQIVND (reference sequence). The V gene end was trimmed by 5 bases and the J gene end by 4 bases; junction bases not matched to a gene: 9. CDR3 sequence: CASSQPGGSRTEAFF. For the CDR3, the DNA is TGTGCCAGTAGTCAACCAGGGGGCTCCCGCACTGAAGCTTTCTTT. Based on the CDR3 plus reference TRBV19 and TRBJ1-1, the full variable domain is DGGITQSPKYLFRKEGQNVTLSCEQNLNHDAMYWYRQDPGQGLRLIYYSQIVNDFQKGDIAEGYSVSREKKESFPLTVTSAQKNPTAFYLCASSQPGGSRTEAFFGQGTRLTVV.

Here the CDR3 reads CASSQDHGGPRAKNIQYF. The CDR3 bases are TGTGCCAGCAGCCAAGATCATGGAGGGCCGAGGGCCAAAAACATTCAGTACTTC. This chain links TRBV14 with TRBJ2-4; D might be TRBD2 (6 bases). The CDR3 covers 18 residues. Trimming took off 0 bases at V and 1 base at J, with 16 bases between the two ends. Germline CDR1 is SGHDN and CDR2 is FVKESK.

The chain recombines TRBV27 with TRBJ1-5, with D tentatively TRBD1 (5 bases). Trimming took off 4 bases at V and 2 bases at J, with 18 bases between the two ends. Germline values: CDR1 MNHEY, CDR2 SMNVEV (reference sequence). The CDR3 sequence is 17 residues long. This CDR3 is CASSSLGGGAGNQPQHF. Written as DNA, the CDR3 is TGTGCCAGCAGTTCCCTGGGGGGGGGAGCCGGCAATCAGCCCCAGCATTTT.